These T cell receptor beta chains were read from a single sample in a study of identical twins. Each CDR3 protein gets one entry after TCRdb re-called the 5' RACE reads with MiXCR. The sample lists 230,000 or so distinct CDR3 sequences, 6.5% to 9.5% seen once, with roughly 3.1% in the top ten. This sample was shared with a second study, whose subject was yellow fever vaccine responses in identical twins.

Source material: CD8+ T cells sorted from blood. Receptors originate from a woman between 18 and 29 years old in good health. CDR3s include the opening cysteine and the closing phenylalanine or tryptophan. The order of the fields is V gene, CDR3 length, D gene, clone size, J gene, CDR3 protein, CDR3 DNA. The D gene is left open where the match is weak. The size field is filled for only some rows; it gives once, few, many or a size class.

TRBV3-1,15,NA,many,TRBJ2-7,CASSTYRDSSYEQYF,TGTGCCAGCAGCACTTACCGGGACTCCTCCTACGAGCAGTACTTC
TRBV10-3,15,TRBD1,few,TRBJ2-7,CAISATGTESYEQYF,TGTGCCATCAGTGCAACCGGGACAGAATCCTACGAGCAGTACTTC
TRBV24-1,15,NA,many,TRBJ2-3,CATSDRTTSTDTQYF,TGTGCCACCAGTGATCGGACGACTAGCACAGATACGCAGTATTTT
TRBV4-3,16,TRBD2,few,TRBJ2-1,CASSQDAGGGANEQFF,TGCGCCAGCAGCCAAGATGCGGGAGGGGGGGCGAATGAGCAGTTCTTC
TRBV7-9,12,NA,NA,TRBJ2-7,CASSSVPYEQYF,TGTGCCAGCAGCTCAGTTCCCTACGAGCAGTACTTC
TRBV7-2,16,NA,many,TRBJ2-1,CASSWPGPTTNNEQFF,TGTGCCAGCAGTTGGCCCGGGCCCACAACTAACAATGAGCAGTTCTTC
TRBV12-3/TRBV12-4,12,TRBD1,many,TRBJ2-7,CASSPTGGEQYF,TGTGCCAGCAGTCCGACAGGGGGCGAGCAGTACTTC
TRBV7-9,13,TRBD1,NA,TRBJ1-1,CASSPDRASEAFF,TGTGCCAGCAGCCCGGACAGGGCATCTGAAGCTTTCTTT
TRBV27,13,NA,NA,TRBJ2-3,CASSLGDTDTQYF,TGTGCCAGCAGTTTAGGAGACACAGATACGCAGTATTTT
TRBV6-4,14,NA,NA,TRBJ1-2,CASSDSNSNYGYTF,TGTGCCAGCAGTGACTCAAACTCTAACTATGGCTACACCTTC
TRBV15,13,TRBD1,many,TRBJ2-7,CATSPGTGLEQYF,TGTGCCACCAGCCCTGGGACAGGGCTCGAGCAGTACTTC
TRBV11-1,13,NA,few,TRBJ2-7,CASSTTHSYEQYF,TGTGCCAGCAGCACCACCCACTCCTACGAGCAGTACTTC
TRBV7-9,13,NA,many,TRBJ2-7,CASSLDSDYEQYF,TGTGCCAGCAGCCTCGACTCAGACTACGAGCAGTACTTC
TRBV4-1,14,NA,many,TRBJ2-1,CASSQAEGYNEQFF,TGCGCCAGCAGCCAAGCGGAGGGATACAATGAGCAGTTCTTC
TRBV7-9,16,NA,few,TRBJ2-7,CASSHLEGGREYEQYF,TGTGCCAGCAGCCACCTCGAAGGTGGCAGGGAGTACGAGCAGTACTTC
TRBV20-1,13,NA,NA,TRBJ2-2,CSAYIGNTGELFF,TGCAGTGCTTATATCGGAAACACCGGGGAGCTGTTTTTT
TRBV4-3,15,NA,many,TRBJ2-2,CASSFRQSNTGELFF,TGCGCCAGCAGCTTCCGACAGTCCAACACCGGGGAGCTGTTTTTT
TRBV6-4,15,NA,NA,TRBJ2-2,CASSVRQANTGELFF,TGTGCCAGCAGTGTCAGACAGGCGAACACCGGGGAGCTGTTTTTT
TRBV20-1,13,TRBD2,few,TRBJ2-1,CSPVAGSYNEQFF,TGCAGTCCTGTAGCGGGCTCCTACAATGAGCAGTTCTTC
TRBV20-1,14,NA,few,TRBJ2-5,CSASEFGGHETQYF,TGCAGTGCTAGTGAATTTGGCGGGCACGAGACCCAGTACTTC
TRBV20-1,16,NA,NA,TRBJ2-2,CSARDLAFANTGELFF,TGCAGTGCTAGAGATCTGGCATTCGCGAACACCGGGGAGCTGTTTTTT
TRBV7-9,14,NA,NA,TRBJ1-5,CASRPAESNQPQHF,TGTGCCAGCAGACCGGCAGAGAGCAATCAGCCCCAGCATTTT
TRBV28,12,NA,few,TRBJ2-7,CASSLIAHEQYF,TGTGCCAGCAGCCTTATCGCACACGAGCAGTACTTC
TRBV7-6,13,NA,many,TRBJ2-7,CASSSTGVYEQYF,TGTGCCAGCAGCTCGACAGGAGTCTACGAGCAGTACTTC
TRBV4-3,18,TRBD1,NA,TRBJ2-2,CASSQVQGGTEDTGELFF,TGCGCCAGCAGCCAAGTACAGGGGGGCACTGAGGACACCGGGGAGCTGTTTTTT
TRBV4-1,14,NA,many,TRBJ2-1,CASSPSGLYNEQFF,TGCGCCAGCAGCCCCTCCGGGCTCTACAATGAGCAGTTCTTC
TRBV20-1,14,NA,few,TRBJ1-2,CSARRQNGNYGYTF,TGCAGTGCTAGGCGACAGAACGGTAACTATGGCTACACCTTC
TRBV3-1,16,TRBD1,many,TRBJ2-7,CASSFNSGQAIYEQYF,TGTGCCAGCAGCTTTAACTCCGGACAGGCGATTTACGAGCAGTACTTC
TRBV6-5,13,NA,many,TRBJ2-7,CASSYGTYYEQYF,TGTGCCAGCAGTTACGGGACCTACTACGAGCAGTACTTC
TRBV6-1,17,NA,many,TRBJ2-3,CASTQRGDSQVADTQYF,TGTGCCAGCACCCAACGGGGAGACTCACAGGTTGCAGATACGCAGTATTTT
TRBV27,15,TRBD2,NA,TRBJ2-7,CASSFGTSGIDEQYF,TGTGCCAGCAGTTTCGGGACTAGCGGGATAGACGAGCAGTACTTC
TRBV10-3,15,NA,NA,TRBJ2-7,CAISEPVAGFYEQYF,TGTGCCATCAGTGAGCCTGTAGCAGGTTTCTACGAGCAGTACTTC
TRBV20-1,17,TRBD2,NA,TRBJ2-3,CSANPPLAGGPTDTQYF,TGCAGTGCTAACCCCCCCCTAGCGGGGGGGCCTACAGATACGCAGTATTTT
TRBV9,18,NA,many,TRBJ2-3,CASSVDYQDWAETDTQYF,TGTGCCAGCAGCGTAGATTATCAGGATTGGGCCGAAACAGATACGCAGTATTTT
TRBV6-5,17,TRBD1,NA,TRBJ2-7,CASSYRGPGQGFHEQYF,TGTGCCAGCAGTTACCGGGGCCCGGGACAGGGGTTCCACGAGCAGTACTTC
TRBV6-4,14,NA,medium-sized,TRBJ2-6,CASSDSTGANVLTF,TGTGCCAGCAGTGACTCAACAGGGGCCAACGTCCTGACTTTC
TRBV12-5,14,NA,NA,TRBJ2-3,CASGASGLSATQYF,TGTGCTAGTGGGGCCTCGGGACTCTCGGCTACGCAGTATTTT
TRBV5-1,13,TRBD1,few,TRBJ2-7,CASSWRQGGEQYF,TGCGCCAGCAGCTGGCGACAGGGGGGCGAGCAGTACTTC
TRBV20-1,15,NA,NA,TRBJ2-2,CSARDTGLQTGELFF,TGCAGTGCTAGAGATACGGGCCTCCAGACCGGGGAGCTGTTTTTT
TRBV25-1,15,NA,NA,TRBJ2-7,CASSGWDGLSDEQYF,TGTGCCAGCAGTGGATGGGACGGACTGAGCGACGAGCAGTACTTC
TRBV5-1,17,TRBD1,NA,TRBJ2-2,CASSLETTGSNTGELFF,TGCGCCAGCAGCTTGGAGACGACAGGGTCGAACACCGGGGAGCTGTTTTTT
TRBV11-2,15,NA,few,TRBJ2-7,CASSLTPGRTYEQYF,TGTGCCAGCAGCTTAACCCCGGGGAGAACCTACGAGCAGTACTTC